These 16 T cell receptor beta chains share one sample of origin, sequenced in a study of blood T cell repertoires in COVID-19 (dated by TCRdb to 2018 to 2021). The method was the immunoSEQ multiplex PCR assay. TCRdb re-hosts the immuneACCESS table, in-frame sequences only. Its copies lack some clones; in the studies checked, an unresolved V gene accounts for under half of them, and the cause for the rest is not known. The sample table records 200,000 to 250,000 clones; roughly 85% of these occur just once. The top ten constitute about 3.6% of the sample. Input material: peripheral blood. These TCRs come from a woman aged 80 or over with acute or convalescent COVID-19.

This clone occurred a few times. The V call is TRBV19, the J call TRBJ1-4; D is uncertain. Per germline, CDR1 LNHDA and CDR2 SQIVND (reference sequence). With 5 bases removed from V and 1 base from J, the gap between germline ends came to 11 bases. This CDR3 is built from 15 residues. The CDR3 DNA is TGTGCCAGTAGTCAGGCGGGGAGAACTAATGAAAAACTGTTTTTT. Its protein is CASSQAGRTNEKLFF.

V is TRBV19 and J is TRBJ1-5; the D gene is possibly TRBD1 (6 bases). Germline V gives CDR1 LNHDA, CDR2 SQIVND (reference sequence). The CDR3 is 13 amino acids. The ends were cut back, 7 bases at V and 6 bases at J, with 13 bases in the middle. DNA for the CDR3: TGTGCCAGTACCACAGGGTTGAGTCAGCCCCAGCATTTT. Its protein product is CASTTGLSQPQHF. Combining the CDR3 with reference TRBV19 and TRBJ1-5 gives the whole variable domain DGGITQSPKYLFRKEGQNVTLSCEQNLNHDAMYWYRQDPGQGLRLIYYSQIVNDFQKGDIAEGYSVSREKKESFPLTVTSAQKNPTAFYLCASTTGLSQPQHFGDGTRLSIL.

The chain has TRBV14 and TRBJ2-5; 7 positions match TRBD1. The CDR3 is made up of 15 amino acids. The junction had 7 bases not matched to a gene; V was cut back by 1 base and J by 5 bases. Germline assignment: CDR1 SGHDN and CDR2 FVKESK. CDR3 in DNA: TGTGCCAGCAGCCAAGGCCGAGGGGGCTCGGAGACCCAGTACTTC. It is translated as CASSQGRGGSETQYF.

This chain connects TRBV2 to TRBJ1-4, with TRBD1 matching over 11 bases. This CDR3 comprises 15 residues. CDR1 is SNHLY and CDR2 is FYNNEI in the germline V gene. V dropped 6 bases and J dropped 6; count of bases not matched to a gene: 6. The CDR3 nucleotides read TGTGCCAGCAGGGTCCGGACAGGGGGCGATGAAAAACTGTTTTTT. Translated: CASRVRTGGDEKLFF.

V gene TRBV5-1 combines with J gene TRBJ1-6; perhaps TRBD1 as D (6 bases). The length of the CDR3 is 15 residues. Germline CDR1 reads SGHRS; CDR2 reads YFSETQ. V gave up 0 bases and J gave up 8 bases, with 12 bases separating them. The CDR3 reads CASSLEGRGDSPLHF. DNA for the CDR3: TGCGCCAGCAGCTTGGAAGGCAGGGGAGATTCACCCCTCCACTTT.

The rearrangement joins TRBV27 to TRBJ1-5; D uncertain. Trimming took 3 bases from V and 6 from J, leaving 9 bases between them. Germline values: CDR1 MNHEY, CDR2 SMNVEV (reference sequence). The CDR3 spans 13 residues. The chain's CDR3 is CASSLSGSQPQHF. As DNA, the CDR3 is TGTGCCAGCAGTTTGTCGGGGTCTCAGCCCCAGCATTTT.

The V and J genes are TRBV5-6 and TRBJ2-3; a possible D gene is TRBD2 (7 bases). The CDR3 is made up of 13 amino acids. Germline V lookup: CDR1 SGHDT, CDR2 YYEEEE. Between the trimmed V and J ends, which lost 4 bases and 4 bases, there was a span of 10 bases. The CDR3 sequence: CASSPGGPDTQYF. CDR3 coding DNA: TGTGCCAGCAGCCCCGGGGGGCCAGATACGCAGTATTTT.

The chain joins TRBV28 to TRBJ2-3; tentatively, D is TRBD1 (6 bases). The germline V gene has CDR1 MDHEN and CDR2 SYDVKM. The CDR3 covers 16 residues. V was trimmed by 5 bases and J by 1 base, leaving 16 bases between them. CDR3 region: CASSQIQGSGTDTQYF. Written as DNA, the CDR3 is TGTGCCAGCAGTCAAATACAGGGTTCGGGCACAGATACGCAGTATTTT.

The chain has TRBV24-1 and TRBJ2-1, with TRBD1 identical over 9 bases. The ends lost 7 bases at V and 6 bases at J; junction bases unmatched: 9. Germline V CDR1 and CDR2: KGHDR, SFDVKD. The CDR3 extends over 15 amino acids. Here the CDR3 DNA reads TGTGCCACCAGCCGCGGAGGGACAGGGACCAATGAGCAGTTCTTC. Translated, it gives CATSRGGTGTNEQFF.

The chain is built from TRBV4-2 and TRBJ2-5; no reliable D call. V shed 3 bases and J shed 5 bases, with 7 bases lying between them. In germline, CDR1 is LGHNA, CDR2 YNFKEQ. The CDR3 loop spans 12 amino acids. The CDR3 spells CASSQETETQYF. As DNA, the CDR3 is TGTGCCAGCAGCCAGGAGACGGAGACCCAGTACTTC.

This clone was recorded a few times. V gene TRBV6-6 combines with J gene TRBJ2-7; weak D call: TRBD1 (5 bases). The CDR3 is 15 residues long. The ends were cut back, 3 bases at V and 6 bases at J, with 18 bases in the middle. In germline, CDR1 is MNHNY, CDR2 SVGAGI (reference sequence). CDR3 DNA: TGTGCCAGCAGTTATGGATCTGGCAGGGTCGGCGAGCAGTACTTC. Translating gives CASSYGSGRVGEQYF.

V and J are TRBV3-1 (or the pseudogene TRBV3-2) and TRBJ2-1, with D unresolved. The germline CDR1 and CDR2 sequences are LGHDT and YNNKEL (reference sequence). V was shortened by 4 bases and J by 8 bases, with 15 bases between the two germline ends. The CDR3 sequence is 14 residues long. The DNA of the CDR3 is TGTGCCAGCAGCCGAACCGAGGAGATCCATGAGCAGTTCTTC. Translating it yields CASSRTEEIHEQFF.

The chain couples TRBV18 to TRBJ2-1; TRBD1 matches at 7 bases. Germline CDR1 and CDR2: KGHSH and LQKENI. J was trimmed by 7 bases and V by 2 bases; bases with no gene match: 2. The CDR3 is 13 residues long. Here the CDR3 DNA reads TGTGCCAGCTCACCATCACAGGGGAATGAGCAGTTCTTC. Translating it yields CASSPSQGNEQFF.

This chain joins TRBV15 and TRBJ2-3; a weak D match, TRBD1 (6 bases). The CDR3 length is 13 residues. The germline V and J ends were trimmed by 7 bases and 4 bases, with 12 bases remaining between them. Germline V gene data show CDR1 as LNHNV and CDR2 as YYDKDF (reference sequence). CDR3 region: CATNPGAPDTQYF. Here the CDR3 DNA reads TGTGCCACCAACCCAGGGGCGCCAGATACGCAGTATTTT.

This clone was detected a few times. This chain uses TRBV11-2 with TRBJ1-4, with a tentative D call TRBD1 (6 bases). There are 15 residues in the CDR3. CDR1 and CDR2 from the germline V gene are SGHAT and FQNNGV. Deletions cut 0 bases from V and 4 bases from J, with 9 bases between. The CDR3 loop is CASSLDRGVNEKLFF. The DNA for the CDR3 is TGTGCCAGCAGCTTAGACAGGGGCGTTAATGAAAAACTGTTTTTT.

This chain links TRBV6-5 with TRBJ1-2; 8 bases are shared with TRBD1. The J segment lost 4 bases and the V segment lost 6 bases, leaving 1 base of the junction unmatched. The CDR3 extends over 12 amino acids. Germline V gene lookup returns CDR1 MNHEY and CDR2 SVGAGI. The CDR3 DNA reads TGTGCCAGCAGGCAGGGGGCCTATGGCTACACCTTC. Its protein product is CASRQGAYGYTF.